This record concerns one T cell receptor (beta chain) sequence. Its antigen is currently unknown. Germline CDR1 SGDLS, CDR2 YYNGEE. The length of the CDR3 is 14 residues. The V end lost 4 bases, the J end lost 1 base, and 10 bases lay between the germline ends. The sample originates from a study of T cells after yellow fever vaccination. Turning to the study itself: It was SMART-Seq v4 Ultra Low Input that prepared the fractions with low cell numbers.

TCR cDNA was made by 5'RACE template switching, adding a universal primer site and UMIs. TCRdb fed the 5' RACE reads into MiXCR, producing one record per CDR3 protein. The sample has hundreds of thousands of distinct CDR3 sequences; about 19% are singletons. Notes on the study in general: Sorted repertoires could include abundant contaminating clonotypes from bulk cells.

This clonotype was obtained from a man between 18 and 29 years old who received the YFV17D yellow fever vaccine. The gene calls are TRBV9 and TRBJ2-3, with a weak D call TRBD2 (5 bases). Specimen: PBMCs, collected before the yellow fever booster vaccination. The CDR3 sequence: CASSPGDGTDTQYF. The CDR3 region has the DNA TGTGCCAGCAGCCCCGGGGATGGCACAGATACGCAGTATTTT.